Listed below are T cell receptor beta chains from one sample, sequenced in a study of T cell repertoires in cytomegalovirus infection. Their antigens are not known. TCRdb itself ran the reads through MiXCR, one entry per CDR3 protein. The data contain around 750,000 distinct CDR3 sequences, less than 35% of them singletons. Sample: cultured CD8+ T cells from PBMCs, taken from culture after CMV antigen stimulation. The receptors come from a human donor in good health (CMV status not recorded). Some clones in this sample may be carry-over from other donors' samples. CDR3s include the opening cysteine and the closing phenylalanine or tryptophan. The D gene is left open where the match is weak. Size values are once, few and many counts, or a class for expanded clones, and some rows have none.

j_call v_call clone_size d_call cdr3_aa cdr3_nt
TRBJ1-1 TRBV6-2/TRBV6-3 few TRBD1 CASSDREGWTEAFF TGTGCCAGCAGTGACAGGGAGGGATGGACTGAAGCTTTCTTT
TRBJ1-4 TRBV2 once NA CASKEGEKLFF TGTGCCAGCAAGGAAGGGGAAAAACTGTTTTTT
TRBJ2-1 TRBV5-5 NA TRBD1 CASSLGDSPRNEQFF TGTGCCAGCAGCCTGGGGGACAGCCCCCGAAATGAGCAGTTCTTC
TRBJ2-2 TRBV7-6 many TRBD2 CASSLAGGGLANTGELFF TGTGCCAGCAGCTTGGCCGGCGGGGGGCTAGCGAACACCGGGGAGCTGTTTTTT
TRBJ1-5 TRBV7-2 many NA CASSFPRRTGNQPQHF TGTGCCAGCAGCTTCCCCCGGAGGACAGGCAATCAGCCCCAGCATTTT
TRBJ1-2 TRBV6-5 NA NA CASSNGWAYTF TGTGCCAGCAGCAATGGATGGGCCTACACCTTC
TRBJ2-1 TRBV4-1 NA NA CASSQEAGRYNEQFF TGCGCCAGCAGCCAAGAGGCAGGGCGCTACAATGAGCAGTTCTTC
TRBJ1-4 TRBV12-3/TRBV12-4 few NA CASTPTERRNEKLFF TGTGCCAGCACCCCTACAGAACGACGGAATGAAAAACTGTTTTTT
TRBJ1-1 TRBV7-9 few NA CASSLVMGSTEAFF TGTGCCAGCAGCTTAGTCATGGGTAGCACTGAAGCTTTCTTT
TRBJ1-3 TRBV25-1 many NA CASSETRNTIYF TGTGCCAGCAGTGAAACTAGAAACACCATATATTTT
TRBJ2-6 TRBV10-3 NA TRBD2 CAIRGWGGDGSGANVLTF TGTGCCATCAGGGGGTGGGGAGGGGACGGTTCTGGGGCCAACGTCCTGACTTTC
TRBJ1-5 TRBV20-1 NA NA CSASNQPQHF TGCAGTGCTAGCAATCAGCCCCAGCATTTT
TRBJ2-1 TRBV6-2/TRBV6-3 few NA CASSYSMLLPSYNEQFF TGTGCCAGCAGTTACTCGATGTTACTCCCATCCTACAATGAGCAGTTCTTC
TRBJ2-7 TRBV27 NA NA CASSLRGIQYF TGTGCCAGCAGTTTAAGGGGGATACAGTACTTC
TRBJ1-5 TRBV15 NA NA CATSILQDNQPQHF TGTGCCACCAGCATACTACAGGACAATCAGCCCCAGCATTTT
TRBJ2-1 TRBV19 once NA CASSLGDAEQFF TGTGCCAGTAGTCTCGGGGACGCTGAGCAGTTCTTC
TRBJ2-3 TRBV29-1 few NA CSVEPGADTQYF TGCAGCGTTGAACCAGGGGCAGATACGCAGTATTTT
TRBJ2-3 TRBV27 NA TRBD2 CASTSRGRGLAGRGGTDTQYF TGTGCCAGCACCTCAAGGGGGAGGGGACTAGCGGGTCGGGGGGGCACAGATACGCAGTATTTT
TRBJ1-3 TRBV10-3 few NA CAISDSRGGNTIYF TGTGCCATCAGTGACTCCCGGGGAGGAAACACCATATATTTT
TRBJ1-4 TRBV7-8 many NA CASSLANEREKLFF TGTGCCAGCAGCTTAGCCAATGAACGGGAAAAACTGTTTTTT
TRBJ2-5 TRBV9 NA NA CASSVGEEYVETQYF TGTGCCAGCAGCGTGGGCGAGGAGTATGTGGAGACCCAGTACTTC
TRBJ2-5 TRBV25-1 once TRBD2 CASSEYGGGETQYF TGTGCCAGCAGTGAATATGGGGGAGGGGAGACCCAGTACTTC
TRBJ2-3 TRBV24-1 NA NA CATSDPDLTDTQYF TGTGCCACCAGTGATCCGGACCTCACAGATACGCAGTATTTT
TRBJ2-3 TRBV5-4 few NA CASSLEGVQYF TGTGCCAGCAGCCTCGAGGGGGTGCAGTATTTT
TRBJ2-3 TRBV19 NA NA CATLGWGSLGTDTQYF TGTGCCACCCTGGGGTGGGGATCTCTTGGCACAGATACGCAGTATTTT
TRBJ1-1 TRBV6-1 NA NA CASSPTRDLGTEAFF TGTGCCAGCAGCCCGACCAGGGACCTAGGGACTGAAGCTTTCTTT
TRBJ2-5 TRBV27 NA NA CASSRLPRTAGQETQYF TGTGCCAGCAGCCGTCTCCCCCGGACGGCGGGCCAAGAGACCCAGTACTTC
TRBJ1-1 TRBV20-1 once TRBD1 CSALGQGYTEAFF TGCAGTGCCCTGGGACAGGGATATACTGAAGCTTTCTTT
TRBJ1-5 TRBV7-2 NA NA CASSQGGGKNQPQHF TGTGCCAGCAGCCAGGGAGGAGGGAAAAATCAGCCCCAGCATTTT
TRBJ1-4 TRBV6-6 NA TRBD1 CASTSRQGAIGEKLFF TGTGCCAGCACCTCAAGACAGGGGGCGATTGGTGAAAAACTGTTTTTT
TRBJ1-5 TRBV28 NA NA CASSPTRQPQHF TGTGCCAGCAGCCCCACCAGACAGCCCCAGCATTTT
TRBJ1-1 TRBV7-9 NA NA CASSPLFGDMNTEAFF TGTGCCAGCAGCCCCCTTTTCGGGGACATGAACACTGAAGCTTTCTTT
TRBJ2-6 TRBV6-5 few NA CASSYRGGANVLTF TGTGCCAGCAGTTACAGGGGTGGGGCCAACGTCCTGACTTTC
TRBJ1-2 TRBV6-5 NA NA CATILGYGYTF TGTGCCACTATTTTGGGGTATGGCTACACCTTC
TRBJ1-6 TRBV11-2 few NA CASSQPQGNSPLHF TGTGCCAGCAGCCAACCCCAGGGCAATTCACCCCTCCACTTT
TRBJ2-7 TRBV6-6 many NA CASSYGNYEQYF TGTGCCAGCAGTTACGGTAACTACGAGCAGTACTTC